The clone carrying this TCR beta chain was seen only a few times. V lost 4 bases to trimming and J lost 7 bases, with 11 bases between them. There are 13 residues in the CDR3. Germline V gives CDR1 MNHEY, CDR2 SVGEGT. This sample is part of a study of blood T cell repertoires in COVID-19. Some clones are missing from TCRdb's copy, which holds only in-frame ones; the method was immunoSEQ multiplex PCR. Of 120,000 or so clones in the sample, approximately 86% were seen once. Sequences were obtained from peripheral blood. This TCR came from a woman between 50 and 59 years old with active or convalescent COVID-19. The rearrangement joins TRBV6-2 or TRBV6-3 to TRBJ1-5, with D possibly TRBD1 on 6 matching bases. CDR3: CASSWTEGQPQHF. The CDR3 coding sequence is TGTGCCAGCAGTTGGACAGAGGGCCAGCCCCAGCATTTT.